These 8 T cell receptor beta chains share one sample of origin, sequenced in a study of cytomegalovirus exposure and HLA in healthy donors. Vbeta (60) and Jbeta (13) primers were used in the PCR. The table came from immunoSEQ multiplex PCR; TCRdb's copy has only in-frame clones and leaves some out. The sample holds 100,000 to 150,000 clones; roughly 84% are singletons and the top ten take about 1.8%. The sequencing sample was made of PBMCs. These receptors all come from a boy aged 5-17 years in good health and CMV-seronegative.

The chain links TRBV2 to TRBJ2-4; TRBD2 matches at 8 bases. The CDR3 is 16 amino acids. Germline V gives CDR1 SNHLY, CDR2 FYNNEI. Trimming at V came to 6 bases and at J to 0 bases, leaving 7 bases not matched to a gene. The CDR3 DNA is TGTGCCAGCAGGAACGCCGGGGGGGTAGCCAAAAACATTCAGTACTTC. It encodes CASRNAGGVAKNIQYF.

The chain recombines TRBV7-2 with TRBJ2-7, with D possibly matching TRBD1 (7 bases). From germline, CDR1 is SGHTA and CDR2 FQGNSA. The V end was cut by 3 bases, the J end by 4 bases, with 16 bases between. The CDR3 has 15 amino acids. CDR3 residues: CASSLGGAGGYEQYF. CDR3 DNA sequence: TGTGCCAGCAGCTTGGGCGGGGCAGGGGGGTACGAGCAGTACTTC. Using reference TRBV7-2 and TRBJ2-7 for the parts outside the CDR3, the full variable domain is GAGVSQSPSNKVTEKGKDVELRCDPISGHTALYWYRQSLGQGLEFLIYFQGNSAPDKSGLPSDRFSAERTGGSVSTLTIQRTQQEDSAVYLCASSLGGAGGYEQYFGPGTRLTVT.

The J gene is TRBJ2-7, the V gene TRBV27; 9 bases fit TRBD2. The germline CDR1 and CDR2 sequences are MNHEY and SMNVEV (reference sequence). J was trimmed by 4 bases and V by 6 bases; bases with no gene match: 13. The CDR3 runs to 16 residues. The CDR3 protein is CASSALRGGRIYEQYF. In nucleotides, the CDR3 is TGTGCCAGCAGCGCCCTGCGGGGGGGGCGAATATACGAGCAGTACTTC.

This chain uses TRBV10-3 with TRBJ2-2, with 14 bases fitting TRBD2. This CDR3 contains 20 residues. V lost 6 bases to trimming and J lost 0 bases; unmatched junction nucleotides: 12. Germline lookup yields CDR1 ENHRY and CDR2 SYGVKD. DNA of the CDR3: TGTGCCATCAGCTCCCCGACTAGCGGGGGGGTCGCGGCGAACACCGGGGAGCTGTTTTTT. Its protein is CAISSPTSGGVAANTGELFF.

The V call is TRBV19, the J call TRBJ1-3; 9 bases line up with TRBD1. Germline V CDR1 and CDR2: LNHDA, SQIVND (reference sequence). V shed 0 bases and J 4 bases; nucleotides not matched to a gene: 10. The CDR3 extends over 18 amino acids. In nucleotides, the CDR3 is TGTGCCAGTAGTATAGACCTACGGGACAGGGCGTCCGGAAACACCATATATTTT. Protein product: CASSIDLRDRASGNTIYF.

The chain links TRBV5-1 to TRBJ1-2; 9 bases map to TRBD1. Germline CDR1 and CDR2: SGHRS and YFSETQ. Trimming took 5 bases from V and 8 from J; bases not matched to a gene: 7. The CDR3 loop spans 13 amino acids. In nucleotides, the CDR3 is TGCGCCAGCAGACCCACAGGGGGCGAGGGCTACACCTTC. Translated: CASRPTGGEGYTF.

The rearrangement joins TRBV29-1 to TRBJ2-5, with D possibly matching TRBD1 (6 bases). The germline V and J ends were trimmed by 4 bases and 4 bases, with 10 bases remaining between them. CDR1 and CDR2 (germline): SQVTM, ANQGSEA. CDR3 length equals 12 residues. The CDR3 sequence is CSVVETGETQYF. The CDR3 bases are TGCAGCGTTGTCGAGACAGGAGAGACCCAGTACTTC.

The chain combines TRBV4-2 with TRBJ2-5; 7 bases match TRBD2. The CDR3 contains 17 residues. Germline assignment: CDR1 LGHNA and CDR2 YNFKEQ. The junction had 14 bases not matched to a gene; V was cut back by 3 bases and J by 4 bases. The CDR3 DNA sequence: TGTGCCAGCAGCCAGGCCCTGGGGGGGTACGACTCAGAGACCCAGTACTTC. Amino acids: CASSQALGGYDSETQYF.